This record covers a single T cell receptor (beta chain). No antigen is known for it. Generated by immunoSEQ multiplex PCR, the TCRdb table keeps only in-frame clones and is missing some. Of a few million clones listed, around 93% are singletons. The data belong to a study of shared clonotypes between healthy human individuals. Findings and limits, study-wide: Generally, estimated richness proved larger in naive subsets than it did in memory subsets.

The sequence was collected from a man in his late teens or twenties in good health. Some clones in this sample may be carry-over from other donors' samples. Sequencing used naive CD4+ T cells from PBMCs. Subset of the sample: CD45RA+ positively selected.

CDR3 DNA: TGTGCCAGCAGTGAAGGTGCCAGCCACTATGGCTACACCTTC. Translation: CASSEGASHYGYTF. The V gene is TRBV6-1, the J gene TRBJ1-2; D is uncertain. The V end lost 1 base, the J end lost 3 bases, and 9 bases lay between the germline ends. In germline, CDR1 is MNHNS, CDR2 SASEGT. The CDR3 has 14 amino acids.